This T cell receptor beta chain was obtained from a study of blood T cell repertoires in COVID-19. Study at large: Material from acute and convalescent COVID-19 was sourced from the United States, Italy and Spain. T cells, B-cell-depleted T cells, or PBMCs provided the cDNA or gDNA that served as material.

Germline CDR1 and CDR2: LGHNT and FRNRAP. The junction had 6 bases not matched to a gene; V was cut back by 6 bases and J by 3 bases. The length of the CDR3 is 14 residues. Original data processing: Amplification of reference gene primers was used by the study to estimate nucleated cell counts. Libraries were prepared by immunoSEQ multiplex PCR; TCRdb keeps only in-frame clonotypes and omits some of them. D and trimming come from the DNA, and the V and J calls and clone size come from that table. The data show around 160,000 clones, around four fifths seen once. The sample consisted of peripheral blood. The chain links TRBV12-5 to TRBJ1-2; 8 nucleotides align to TRBD1. This TCR derives from a human donor in a cohort sampled during active COVID-19. In DNA form, the CDR3 reads TGTGCTAGTGGCACACAGGGGGTTTACTATGGCTACACCTTC. It specifies CASGTQGVYYGYTF.